Reported below is one T cell receptor (beta chain). Per the study methods: It was from reference gene primer amplification that nucleated cell counts were estimated. Generated by immunoSEQ multiplex PCR, the TCRdb table keeps only in-frame clones and is missing some. V and J calls and clone size come straight from that table; D and trimming were deduced from the DNA. The sample lists about 100,000 clones, around 85% occurring once. These data come from a study of blood T cell repertoires in COVID-19. At the level of the study: Samples of COVID-19 (acute and convalescent) were obtained from the United States, Italy and Spain. T cells, B-cell-depleted T cells, or PBMCs supplied cDNA or gDNA.

CDR1 SEHNR and CDR2 FQNEAQ come from the germline V gene (reference sequence). The V gene end was trimmed by 5 bases and the J gene end by 7 bases; junction bases not matched to a gene: 7. This CDR3 spans 13 amino acids. The source material was peripheral blood. This sequence originates from a human donor in a cohort sampled during active COVID-19. This chain connects TRBV7-9 to TRBJ2-5; 7 nucleotides match TRBD1. The CDR3 is CASSTTGVGTQYF. CDR3 DNA sequence: TGTGCCAGCAGCACAACAGGGGTAGGGACCCAGTACTTC.